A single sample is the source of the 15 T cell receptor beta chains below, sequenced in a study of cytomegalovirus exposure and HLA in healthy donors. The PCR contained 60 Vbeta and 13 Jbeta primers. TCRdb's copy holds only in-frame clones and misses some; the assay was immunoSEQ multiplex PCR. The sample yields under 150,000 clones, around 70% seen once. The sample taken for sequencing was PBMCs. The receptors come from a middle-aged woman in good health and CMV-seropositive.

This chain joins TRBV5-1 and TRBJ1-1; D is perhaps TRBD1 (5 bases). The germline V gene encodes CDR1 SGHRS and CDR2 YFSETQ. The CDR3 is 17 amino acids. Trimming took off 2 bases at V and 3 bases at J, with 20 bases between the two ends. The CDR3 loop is CASSFSLTAGVHTEAFF. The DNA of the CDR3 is TGCGCCAGCAGCTTTTCCCTAACAGCGGGGGTTCACACTGAAGCTTTCTTT.

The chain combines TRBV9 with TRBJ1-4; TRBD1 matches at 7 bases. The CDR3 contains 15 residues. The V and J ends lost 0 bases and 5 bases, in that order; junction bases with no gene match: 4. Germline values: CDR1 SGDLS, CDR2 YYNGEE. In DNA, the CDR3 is TGTGCCAGCAGCGTAGGACAGGGTGGAAATGAAAAACTGTTTTTT. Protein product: CASSVGQGGNEKLFF.

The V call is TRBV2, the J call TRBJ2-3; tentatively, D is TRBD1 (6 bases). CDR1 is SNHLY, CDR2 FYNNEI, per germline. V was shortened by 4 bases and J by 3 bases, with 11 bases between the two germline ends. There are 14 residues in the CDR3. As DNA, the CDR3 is TGTGCCAGCAGTGCAAGGACAGAGACAGATACGCAGTATTTT. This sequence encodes CASSARTETDTQYF.

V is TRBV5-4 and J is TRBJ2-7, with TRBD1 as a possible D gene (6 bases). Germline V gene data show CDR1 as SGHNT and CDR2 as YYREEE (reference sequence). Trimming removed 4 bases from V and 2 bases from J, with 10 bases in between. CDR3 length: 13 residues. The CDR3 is CASSRDIAYEQYF. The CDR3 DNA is TGTGCCAGCAGCCGGGACATTGCCTACGAGCAGTACTTC.

The CDR3 region has the DNA TGCAGCGTTGTCGGGGGGGTGGGCTATGGCTACACCTTC. This gives the protein CSVVGGVGYGYTF. The chain links TRBV29-1 to TRBJ1-2, with D maybe TRBD1 (5 bases). The CDR3 has 13 residues. Germline V gene sequence: CDR1 SQVTM, CDR2 ANQGSEA. The germline V and J ends were trimmed by 4 bases and 4 bases, with 13 bases remaining between them.

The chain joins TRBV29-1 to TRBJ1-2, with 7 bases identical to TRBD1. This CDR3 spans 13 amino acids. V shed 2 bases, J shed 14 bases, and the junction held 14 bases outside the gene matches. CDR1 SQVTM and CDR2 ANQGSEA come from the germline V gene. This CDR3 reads CSVEHKGGALETF. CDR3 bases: TGCAGCGTTGAACATAAAGGGGGCGCTTTAGAAACCTTC.

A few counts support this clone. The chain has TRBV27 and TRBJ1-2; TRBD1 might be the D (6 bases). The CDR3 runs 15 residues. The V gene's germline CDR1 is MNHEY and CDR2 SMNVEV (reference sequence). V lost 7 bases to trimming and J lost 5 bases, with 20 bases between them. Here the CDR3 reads CASKPNRDIPYGYTF. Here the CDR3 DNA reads TGTGCCAGCAAGCCGAACCGGGACATCCCTTATGGCTACACCTTC.

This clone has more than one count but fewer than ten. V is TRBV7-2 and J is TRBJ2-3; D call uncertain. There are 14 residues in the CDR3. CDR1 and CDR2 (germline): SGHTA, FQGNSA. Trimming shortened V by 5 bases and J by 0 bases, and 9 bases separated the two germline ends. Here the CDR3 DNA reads TGTGCCAGCAGCCAGACACTGAGCACAGATACGCAGTATTTT. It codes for CASSQTLSTDTQYF.

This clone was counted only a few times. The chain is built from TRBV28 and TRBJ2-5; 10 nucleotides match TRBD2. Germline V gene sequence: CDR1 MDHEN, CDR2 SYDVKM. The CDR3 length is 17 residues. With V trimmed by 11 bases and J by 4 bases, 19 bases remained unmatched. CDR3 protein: CAAFPAPSGSKRETQYF. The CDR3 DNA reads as TGTGCCGCCTTCCCTGCCCCTAGCGGGAGTAAGAGAGAGACCCAGTACTTC.

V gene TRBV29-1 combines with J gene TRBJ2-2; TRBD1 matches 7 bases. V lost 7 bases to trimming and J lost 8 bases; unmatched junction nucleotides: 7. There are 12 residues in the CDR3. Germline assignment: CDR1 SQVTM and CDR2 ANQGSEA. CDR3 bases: TGCAGCGCCAACAGGGGCCGTGGGGAGCTGTTTTTT. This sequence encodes CSANRGRGELFF.

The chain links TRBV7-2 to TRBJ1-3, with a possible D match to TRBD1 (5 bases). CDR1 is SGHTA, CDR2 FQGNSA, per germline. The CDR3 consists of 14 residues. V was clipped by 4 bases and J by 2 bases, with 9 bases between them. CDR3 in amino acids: CASSSGFPGNTIYF. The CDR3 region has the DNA TGTGCCAGCAGCTCAGGGTTCCCTGGAAACACCATATATTTT.

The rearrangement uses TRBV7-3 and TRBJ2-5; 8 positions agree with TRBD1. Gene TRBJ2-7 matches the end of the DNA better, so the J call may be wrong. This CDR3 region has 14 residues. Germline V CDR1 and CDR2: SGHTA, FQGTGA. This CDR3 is CASSLQGAGYEQYF. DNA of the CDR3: TGTGCCAGCAGCTTACAGGGGGCGGGATACGAGCAGTACTTC.

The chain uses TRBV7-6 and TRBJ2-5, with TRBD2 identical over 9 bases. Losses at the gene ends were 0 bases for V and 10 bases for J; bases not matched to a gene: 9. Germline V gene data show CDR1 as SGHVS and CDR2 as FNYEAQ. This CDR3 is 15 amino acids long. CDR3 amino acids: CASSLALAGYGDQYF. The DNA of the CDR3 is TGTGCCAGCAGCTTAGCACTAGCGGGTTATGGCGACCAGTACTTC.

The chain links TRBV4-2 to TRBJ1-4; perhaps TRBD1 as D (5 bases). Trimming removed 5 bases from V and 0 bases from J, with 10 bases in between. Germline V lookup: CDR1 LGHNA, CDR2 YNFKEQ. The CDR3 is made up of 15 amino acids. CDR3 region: CASSEGHATNEKLFF. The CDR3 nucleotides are TGTGCCAGCAGCGAAGGACATGCAACTAATGAAAAACTGTTTTTT.

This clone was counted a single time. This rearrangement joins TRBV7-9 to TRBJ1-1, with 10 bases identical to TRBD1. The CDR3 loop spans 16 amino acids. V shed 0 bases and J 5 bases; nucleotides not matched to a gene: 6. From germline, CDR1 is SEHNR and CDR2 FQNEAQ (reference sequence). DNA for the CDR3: TGTGCCAGCAGCTTAGCCGGGACAGGGGTAACGACTGAAGCTTTCTTT. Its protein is CASSLAGTGVTTEAFF.